This TCR beta chain was recovered during a study of T cell responses to AZD1222 COVID-19 vaccine. Concerning this clone: Its target is unknown.

Sequencing was performed with immunoSEQ multiplex PCR; in TCRdb, only in-frame clones are kept and a portion is missing. The repertoire holds 190,000 or so clones, about 89% seen once, with under 4% in the top ten. Points from the study as a whole: Once two AZD1222 doses were given, Spike-specific TCR breadth and depth went up.

The sequencing used peripheral blood, collected 28 days after the second AZD1222 dose. This receptor was identified in an adult who received the AZD1222 COVID-19 vaccine.

The DNA for the CDR3 is TGTGCCAGCAGCGGACAGGGGAGTTCACCCCTCCACTTT. Translated, it gives CASSGQGSSPLHF. The genes are TRBV2 and TRBJ1-6, with TRBD1 matching over 9 bases. The CDR3 consists of 13 residues. Germline loops: CDR1 SNHLY, CDR2 FYNNEI. With 6 bases clipped from V and 9 bases from J, the junction kept 3 bases outside the gene matches.